This entry lists 8 T cell receptor beta chains sequenced from one sample in a study of identical twins. TCRdb reprocessed the 5' RACE reads with MiXCR, giving one entry per CDR3 protein. The table has 1.5 million or so distinct CDR3 sequences, under 35% seen once. Sequenced sample: cord blood. Receptor source: a newborn girl in good health.

The chain has TRBV12-3 or TRBV12-4 and TRBJ2-7; TRBD1 might be the D (6 bases). This CDR3 has 14 amino acids. The V and J ends lost 5 bases and 7 bases respectively, with 18 bases between them. CDR3 region: CASSKRQVYNEQYF. Here the CDR3 DNA reads TGTGCCAGCAGTAAAAGACAGGTTTACAATGAGCAGTACTTC.

The CDR3 sequence: CASSLAGAAPLHF. The CDR3 region has the DNA TGTGCCAGCAGCTTGGCAGGGGCGGCACCCCTCCACTTT. This chain joins TRBV5-6 and TRBJ1-6; D possibly corresponds to TRBD1 (6 bases). Germline V gene sequence: CDR1 SGHDT, CDR2 YYEEEE. V was trimmed by 0 bases and J by 11 bases, leaving 9 bases between them. This CDR3 contains 13 residues.

As to this clonotype: It may be a read error: a sequence one base away is much more abundant. The genes are TRBV12-3 or TRBV12-4 and TRBJ2-3; TRBD2 agrees at 11 bases. The length of the CDR3 is 15 residues. The CDR3 sequence: CASRTSGASTDMQYF. Here the CDR3 DNA reads TGTGCCAGCAGGACTAGCGGGGCCAGCACAGATATGCAGTATTTT.

The J gene is TRBJ2-3, the V gene TRBV4-2; 8 bases map to TRBD2. The germline CDR1 and CDR2 sequences are LGHNA and YNFKEQ. This CDR3 comprises 16 residues. Trimming removed 1 base from V and 3 bases from J; junction bases left unmatched: 6. CDR3 amino acids: CASSQVGSGVTDTQYF. CDR3 DNA: TGTGCCAGCAGCCAAGTGGGTAGCGGGGTAACAGATACGCAGTATTTT.

The V gene is TRBV12-3 or TRBV12-4, the J gene TRBJ2-7, with D tentatively TRBD2 (5 bases). V was cut by 2 bases and J by 5 bases, with 7 bases left in between. The CDR3 has 12 amino acids. CDR3 residues: CASSLRENEQYF. CDR3 DNA: TGTGCCAGCAGTTTACGGGAAAACGAGCAGTACTTC.

This sequence joins TRBV4-2 and TRBJ2-2; a possible D gene is TRBD2 (5 bases). The length of the CDR3 is 17 residues. Germline V lookup: CDR1 LGHNA, CDR2 YNFKEQ. V lost 3 bases to trimming and J lost 0 bases, with 14 bases between them. The CDR3 DNA is TGTGCCAGCAGCCACGCACTAGTCAGGCCGAACACCGGGGAGCTGTTTTTT. Protein: CASSHALVRPNTGELFF.

This clonotype was counted a few times. This chain links TRBV24-1 with TRBJ1-2; 8 nucleotides line up with TRBD1. The CDR3 contains 14 residues. The V segment lost 3 bases and the J segment 1 base; nucleotides outside the gene matches: 0. Germline values: CDR1 KGHDR, CDR2 SFDVKD. The CDR3 DNA sequence: TGTGCCACCAGTGATGGACAGGGTAACTATGGCTACACCTTC. This codes for CATSDGQGNYGYTF.

This chain joins TRBV20-1 and TRBJ1-5, with D possibly TRBD1 on 6 matching bases. Germline loops: CDR1 DFQATT, CDR2 SNEGSKA (reference sequence). V gave up 3 bases and J gave up 0 bases, with 12 bases separating them. CDR3 length: 15 residues. The CDR3 is CSASTGAYSNQPQHF. DNA for the CDR3: TGCAGTGCTAGTACGGGGGCTTATAGCAATCAGCCCCAGCATTTT.